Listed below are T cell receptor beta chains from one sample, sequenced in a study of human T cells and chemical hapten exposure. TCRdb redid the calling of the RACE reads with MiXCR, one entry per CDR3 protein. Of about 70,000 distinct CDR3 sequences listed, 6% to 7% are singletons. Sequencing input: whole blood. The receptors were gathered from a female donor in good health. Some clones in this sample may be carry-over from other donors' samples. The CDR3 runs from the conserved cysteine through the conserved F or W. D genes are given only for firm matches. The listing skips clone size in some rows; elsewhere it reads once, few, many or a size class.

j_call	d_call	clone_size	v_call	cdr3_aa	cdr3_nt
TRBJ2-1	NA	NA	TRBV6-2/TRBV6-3	CASALPDRGVAGVYNEQFF	TGTGCCAGCGCTCTTCCCGACAGGGGGGTAGCGGGAGTATACAATGAGCAGTTCTTC
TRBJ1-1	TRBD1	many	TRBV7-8	CASSQSRTGTYHAEAFF	TGTGCCAGCAGCCAGAGTAGGACAGGGACCTACCACGCTGAAGCTTTCTTT
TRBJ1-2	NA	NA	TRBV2	CASRGQNYGYTF	TGTGCCAGCAGAGGACAGAACTATGGCTACACCTTC
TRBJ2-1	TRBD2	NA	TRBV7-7	CASSPGAGGYEQFF	TGTGCCAGCAGCCCTGGGGCGGGAGGGTATGAGCAGTTCTTC
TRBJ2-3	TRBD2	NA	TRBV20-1	CSARGTSSDTQYF	TGCAGTGCTAGGGGGACTAGCTCGGATACGCAGTATTTT
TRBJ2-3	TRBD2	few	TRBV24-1	CATSDFGTSASTDTQYF	TGTGCCACCAGTGATTTTGGGACTAGCGCTAGCACAGATACGCAGTATTTT
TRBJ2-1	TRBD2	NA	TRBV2	CASRGEASGRYNEQFF	TGTGCCAGCAGGGGGGAAGCTAGCGGGAGATACAATGAGCAGTTCTTC
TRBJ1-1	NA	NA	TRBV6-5	CASSPRAGTEAFF	TGTGCCAGCAGTCCCCGGGCGGGGACTGAAGCTTTCTTT
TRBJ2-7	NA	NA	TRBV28	CASRARGAAQYF	TGTGCCAGCAGGGCCCGGGGCGCCGCGCAGTACTTC
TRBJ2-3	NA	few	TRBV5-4	CASSLVVASSTDTQYF	TGTGCCAGCAGCTTGGTTGTGGCTTCTAGCACAGATACGCAGTATTTT
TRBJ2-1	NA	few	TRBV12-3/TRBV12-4	CASSPGRGFMGEQFF	TGTGCCAGCAGCCCGGGACGGGGGTTTATGGGTGAGCAGTTCTTC
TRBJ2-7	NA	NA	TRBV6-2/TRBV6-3	CASRTGTPSYEQYF	TGTGCCAGCAGAACCGGGACGCCCTCCTACGAGCAGTACTTC
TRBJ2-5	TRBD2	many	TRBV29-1	CSPNWLADQETQYF	TGCAGCCCCAATTGGCTAGCGGACCAAGAGACCCAGTACTTC
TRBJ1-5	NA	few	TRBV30	CAWSPGVNQPQHF	TGTGCCTGGAGTCCGGGGGTGAATCAGCCCCAGCATTTT
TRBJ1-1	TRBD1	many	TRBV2	CARELTGVSNTEAFF	TGTGCCAGAGAACTCACAGGGGTTTCTAACACTGAAGCTTTCTTT
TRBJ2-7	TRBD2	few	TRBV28	CASSTKAGGYEQYF	TGTGCCAGCAGCACGAAAGCGGGAGGCTACGAGCAGTACTTC
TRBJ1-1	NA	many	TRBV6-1	CASSEAAQGLAFF	TGTGCCAGCAGTGAAGCGGCCCAGGGGCTGGCTTTCTTT
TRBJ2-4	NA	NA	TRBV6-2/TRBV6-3	CASSYSTGFKNIQYF	TGTGCCAGCAGTTACTCGACGGGCTTCAAAAACATTCAGTACTTC
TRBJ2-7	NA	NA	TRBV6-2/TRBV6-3	CASSYTGESREQYF	TGTGCCAGCAGTTATACGGGGGAGTCACGCGAGCAGTACTTC
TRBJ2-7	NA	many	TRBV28	CASSLRGGASYEQYF	TGTGCCAGCAGTTTACGAGGGGGGGCCTCCTACGAGCAGTACTTC
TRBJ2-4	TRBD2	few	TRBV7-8	CASSPRPAGVGNIQYF	TGTGCCAGCAGCCCCCGGCCGGCGGGAGTGGGGAACATTCAGTACTTC
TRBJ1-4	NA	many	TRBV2	CASKQGRGNEKLFF	TGTGCCAGCAAGCAGGGGCGGGGTAATGAAAAACTGTTTTTT
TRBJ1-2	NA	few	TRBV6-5	CASRETATNYGYTF	TGTGCCAGCAGGGAGACAGCTACTAACTATGGCTACACCTTC
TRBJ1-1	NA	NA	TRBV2	CASKGAYMNTEAFF	TGTGCCAGCAAAGGTGCCTATATGAACACTGAAGCTTTCTTT
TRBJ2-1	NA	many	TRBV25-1	CASSGSRGPLNEQFF	TGTGCCAGCAGTGGATCTCGAGGTCCGTTGAATGAGCAGTTCTTC
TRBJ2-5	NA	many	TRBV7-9	CASRLADQETQYF	TGTGCCAGCCGTTTAGCGGACCAAGAGACCCAGTACTTC
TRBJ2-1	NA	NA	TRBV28	CASMENTGTHEQFF	TGTGCCAGCATGGAAAACACAGGCACCCATGAGCAGTTCTTC
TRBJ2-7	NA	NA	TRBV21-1	CASSLPASGLLLHEQYF	TGTGCCAGCAGCCTCCCGGCTAGCGGGTTACTCCTCCACGAGCAGTACTTC
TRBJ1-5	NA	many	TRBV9	CASSVEGGIQPQHF	TGTGCCAGCAGCGTAGAGGGAGGAATTCAGCCCCAGCATTTT
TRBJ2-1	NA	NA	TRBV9	CASSVEGFLANEQFF	TGTGCCAGCAGCGTAGAGGGATTTCTTGCCAATGAGCAGTTCTTC
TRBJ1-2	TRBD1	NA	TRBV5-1	CASSPTGGSVYGYTF	TGCGCCAGCAGCCCAACAGGGGGCTCGGTATATGGCTACACCTTC
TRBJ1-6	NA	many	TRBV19	CASSIGPTDSPLHF	TGTGCCAGTAGTATCGGCCCGACGGATTCACCCCTCCACTTT
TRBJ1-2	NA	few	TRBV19	CASSTRTTNYGYTF	TGTGCCAGTAGTACCAGGACAACCAACTATGGCTACACCTTC
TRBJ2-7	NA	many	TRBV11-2	CASSLTFKQGEHYF	TGTGCCAGCAGCTTAACATTCAAACAGGGAGAGCACTACTTC
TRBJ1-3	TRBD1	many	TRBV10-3	CAISDQGAQNTIYF	TGTGCCATCAGTGATCAGGGGGCGCAAAACACCATATATTTT
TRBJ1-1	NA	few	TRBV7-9	CASREDGRRNTEAFF	TGTGCCAGCAGGGAGGACGGACGGAGGAACACTGAAGCTTTCTTT
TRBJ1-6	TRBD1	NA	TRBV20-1	CSVADRGGSPLHF	TGCAGTGTCGCGGACAGGGGAGGATCACCCCTCCACTTT
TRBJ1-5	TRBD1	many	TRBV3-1	CASSQGTGNNQPQHF	TGTGCCAGCAGCCAAGGGACAGGCAATAATCAGCCCCAGCATTTT
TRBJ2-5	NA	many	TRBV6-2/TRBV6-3	CASTHPRQETQYF	TGTGCCAGCACCCACCCCCGTCAAGAGACCCAGTACTTC
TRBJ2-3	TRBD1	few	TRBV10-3	CAILRQGSGTDTQYF	TGTGCCATCTTAAGACAGGGAAGCGGCACAGATACGCAGTATTTT
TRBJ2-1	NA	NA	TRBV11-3	CASSLGPGSSYNEQFF	TGTGCCAGCAGCTTAGGGCCAGGGAGCTCCTACAATGAGCAGTTCTTC
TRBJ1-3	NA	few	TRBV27	CASSASGYSGNTIYF	TGTGCCAGCAGTGCCTCAGGGTACTCTGGAAACACCATATATTTT
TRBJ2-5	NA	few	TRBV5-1	CASSPGSPKEETQYF	TGCGCCAGCAGCCCGGGATCCCCGAAGGAAGAGACCCAGTACTTC
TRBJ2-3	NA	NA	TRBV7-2	CALGVSDTQYF	TGTGCCCTAGGCGTCAGCGATACGCAGTATTTT
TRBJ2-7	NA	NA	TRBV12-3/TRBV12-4	CASSSSGFYEQYF	TGTGCCAGCAGCTCTTCAGGGTTCTACGAGCAGTACTTC
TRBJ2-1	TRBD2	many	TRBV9	CASSVPRDSYTTSGRANEQFF	TGTGCCAGCAGCGTCCCAAGGGACAGCTATACGACTAGCGGGAGGGCCAATGAGCAGTTCTTC
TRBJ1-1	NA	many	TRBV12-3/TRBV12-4	CASSLRDAGGAFF	TGTGCCAGCAGTTTACGGGACGCTGGGGGGGCTTTCTTT
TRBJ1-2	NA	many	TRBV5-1	CASSLEGTNYGYTF	TGCGCCAGCAGCTTGGAGGGAACTAACTATGGCTACACCTTC
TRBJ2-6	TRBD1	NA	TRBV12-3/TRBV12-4	CASSFRGQGAPGANVLTF	TGTGCCAGCAGTTTCCGAGGACAGGGGGCGCCAGGGGCCAACGTCCTGACTTTC
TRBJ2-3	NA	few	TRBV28	CASGNRDKGTDTQYF	TGTGCCAGCGGAAACCGGGACAAGGGCACAGATACGCAGTATTTT